This T cell receptor (beta chain) is from a study of cytomegalovirus exposure and HLA in healthy donors. The PCR contained 60 Vbeta and 13 Jbeta primers. Sequenced by immunoSEQ multiplex PCR; TCRdb stores in-frame clones only, minus some. The sample carries roughly 100,000 clones, approximately 71% recorded once. The V and J ends lost 9 bases and 2 bases, in that order; junction bases with no gene match: 14. This CDR3 has 16 residues. The germline V gene encodes CDR1 LNHDA and CDR2 SQIVND (reference sequence). This clone was seen a few times. The receptor comes from a man in his forties in good health and CMV-seronegative. Specimen: PBMCs. V is TRBV19 and J is TRBJ2-3, with 7 bases aligning to TRBD2. The chain's CDR3 is CASKPGASGITDTQYF. CDR3 DNA: TGTGCCAGCAAACCTGGGGCCAGCGGGATCACAGATACGCAGTATTTT.